These T cell receptor beta chains were read from a single sample in a study of T cells after yellow fever vaccination. TCRdb analysed the 5' RACE reads with MiXCR anew, one entry per CDR3 protein. The sample has around 230,000 distinct CDR3 sequences; less than 7.5% are singletons. Specimen: CD4+ T cells sorted from PBMCs, collected on the day of the yellow fever booster vaccination. All receptors come from a young man who received the YFV17D yellow fever vaccine. Both conserved end residues are part of each CDR3. A D gene is named only where the DNA matches it firmly. Clone size appears in some rows only: once, few, many, or a class for an expanded clone.

v_gene,d_gene,abundance,j_gene,CDR3nt,CDR3aa
TRBV23-1,TRBD1,-,TRBJ2-1,TGCGCCAGCAGTCAACTTACAGGGGGCCCCTACAATGAGCAGTTCTTC,CASSQLTGGPYNEQFF
TRBV28,-,few,TRBJ2-3,TGTGCCAGCAGGGCAGCACAGGGTTATACGCAGTATTTT,CASRAAQGYTQYF
TRBV12-3/TRBV12-4,-,many,TRBJ1-5,TGTGCCAGCAGTGTCGGGGGATTGGGCAATCAGCCCCAGCATTTT,CASSVGGLGNQPQHF
TRBV5-1,-,many,TRBJ2-3,TGCGCCAGCAGCACGGCAATGGCAGATACGCAGTATTTT,CASSTAMADTQYF
TRBV4-3,-,many,TRBJ1-6,TGCGCCAGCAGCCAAGATGGGGATTCACCCCTCCACTTT,CASSQDGDSPLHF
TRBV20-1,TRBD1,-,TRBJ2-7,TGCAGTGTCCCGGGACAGGGGGCCCACGAGCAGTACTTC,CSVPGQGAHEQYF
TRBV12-3/TRBV12-4,TRBD1,few,TRBJ1-1,TGTGCCAGCAGTGGACAGGGAAGAACTGAAGCTTTCTTT,CASSGQGRTEAFF
TRBV10-2,TRBD1,few,TRBJ1-1,TGCGCCAGCAAGGGACAGGCTTGGGTCACTGAAGCTTTCTTT,CASKGQAWVTEAFF
TRBV18,-,-,TRBJ2-6,TGTGCCAGCCCCTCGGCCACTGGGGCCAACGTCCTGACTTTC,CASPSATGANVLTF
TRBV19,TRBD1,many,TRBJ2-7,TGTGCCAGTACTACATCCGGGACAGAGACCTACGAGCAGTACTTC,CASTTSGTETYEQYF
TRBV20-1,TRBD2,few,TRBJ2-5,TGCAGTGCTTCGGGGGGTCAAGAGACCCAGTACTTC,CSASGGQETQYF
TRBV19,-,-,TRBJ2-1,TGTGCCAGTATGGGGGGAGGCGGGAACTCCTACAATGAGCAGTTCTTC,CASMGGGGNSYNEQFF
TRBV4-3,-,many,TRBJ2-1,TGCGCCAGCAGCCAATTGGGAGCGGGTGCGGAGAATGAGCAGTTCTTC,CASSQLGAGAENEQFF
TRBV7-7,-,-,TRBJ1-2,TGTGCTAGCAGCTTAAGAGGCCGGAACGATAACACCTTC,CASSLRGRNDNTF
TRBV7-2,-,many,TRBJ2-5,TGTGCCAGCAGCTTAAGGCTAGATGTTAGAGAGACCCAGTACTTC,CASSLRLDVRETQYF
TRBV20-1,TRBD2,many,TRBJ2-7,TGCAGTGCTAGAGGGACTAGCGGGAACGCGATCGCCAACGAGCAGTACTTC,CSARGTSGNAIANEQYF
TRBV20-1,-,few,TRBJ2-2,TGCTGTGCTAGAGACCCAGCGGCAGCCCGCACCGGGGAGCTGTTTTTT,CCARDPAAARTGELFF
TRBV20-1,-,-,TRBJ2-3,TGCAGTGTTACAGTCAGCACAGATACGCAGTATTTT,CSVTVSTDTQYF
TRBV18,-,few,TRBJ2-1,TGTGCCAGCTCACCGAGGACTGGCTTCTATGAGCAGTTCTTC,CASSPRTGFYEQFF
TRBV5-6,-,few,TRBJ2-5,TGTGCCAGCAGCCCAGGGACATTCCAAGAGACCCAGTACTTC,CASSPGTFQETQYF
TRBV6-2/TRBV6-3,TRBD1,few,TRBJ2-1,TGTGCCAGCAGTGACGGGGGACAGGGCCTCGGGGGCAATGAGCAGTTCTTC,CASSDGGQGLGGNEQFF
TRBV5-5,TRBD1,few,TRBJ2-2,TGTGCCAGCAGCTTGGAGGGGGCCACGAACACCGGGGAGCTGTTTTTT,CASSLEGATNTGELFF
TRBV7-3,TRBD2,many,TRBJ2-1,TGTGCCAGCAGCTTAATTCTAGCGGGTTACAATGAGCAGTTCTTC,CASSLILAGYNEQFF
TRBV7-9,-,many,TRBJ2-2,TGTGCCAGTCCTCCCACAGGGTACACCGGGGAGCTGTTTTTT,CASPPTGYTGELFF
TRBV20-1,-,many,TRBJ1-6,TGCAGTGCTAGTGGGGGAAGCTCCTATAATTCACCCCTCCACTTT,CSASGGSSYNSPLHF
TRBV12-3/TRBV12-4,-,many,TRBJ2-6,TGTGCCAGCAGGATTCTAGCCCGGGTGGGGGCCAACGTCCTGACTTTC,CASRILARVGANVLTF
TRBV20-1,-,many,TRBJ2-5,TGCAGTGCTAGAGGGATCTGGCCGGCCCAAGAGACCCAGTACTTC,CSARGIWPAQETQYF
TRBV12-3/TRBV12-4,-,few,TRBJ2-7,TGTGCCAGCAGTTTACGTGGGGACGAGCAGTACTTC,CASSLRGDEQYF
TRBV28,TRBD1,few,TRBJ2-5,TGTGCCAGCAGTTTAGAGGCAGGGGGCTCAGGTGCCCAGTACTTC,CASSLEAGGSGAQYF
TRBV4-3,-,many,TRBJ2-2,TGCGCCAGCAGCCAAGATAGAAGCACCGGGGAGCTGTTTTTT,CASSQDRSTGELFF
TRBV6-1,-,few,TRBJ2-7,TGTGCCAACGGGGTTATGGGGGACTCCTACGAGCAGTACTTC,CANGVMGDSYEQYF